The rows below give T cell receptor beta chains drawn from one sample of a study of human T cells and chemical hapten exposure. TCRdb analysed the RACE reads with MiXCR anew, one entry per CDR3 protein. The table has 300,000 to 350,000 distinct CDR3 sequences, around 6.9% seen once. The sample consisted of whole blood, taken in connection with sensitization to the hapten diphenylcyclopropenone (DPC). The origin of the receptors is a woman aged 18-30 years with alopecia areata. Some clones in this sample may be carry-over from other donors' samples. Both conserved end residues are part of each CDR3. A D gene is named only where the DNA matches it firmly. Expanded clones are given a class, and other clones once, few, many or no size at all.

J,V,D,size,DNA,CDR3
TRBJ2-7,TRBV12-3/TRBV12-4,.,many,TGTGCCAGCAGTTTTGGGCAGACCTACGAGCAGTACTTC,CASSFGQTYEQYF
TRBJ2-5,TRBV5-1,TRBD2,many,TGCGCCAGCCCCTTCCCGGCTAGCGGGGGACTTGGGGCCCAGTACTTC,CASPFPASGGLGAQYF
TRBJ1-2,TRBV29-1,TRBD1,.,TGCAGCGTTTCGACAGGGTATGGCTACACCTTC,CSVSTGYGYTF
TRBJ2-6,TRBV12-3/TRBV12-4,TRBD1,.,TGTGCCAGCAGTCCCGCGGACAGGTTTTCCTTCTCTGGGGCCAACGTCCTGACTTTC,CASSPADRFSFSGANVLTF
TRBJ2-7,TRBV7-9,.,many,TGTGCCAGCGGCGGGGGACATTACGAGCAGTACTTC,CASGGGHYEQYF
TRBJ2-3,TRBV20-1,.,many,TGCAGTGCTGGGGCGTTGGGCACCGCTAGCACAGATACGCAGTATTTT,CSAGALGTASTDTQYF
TRBJ2-3,TRBV6-5,.,many,TGTGCCAGCAGTTACGGGTCAGGGAGTTTCACAGATACGCAGTATTTT,CASSYGSGSFTDTQYF
TRBJ2-1,TRBV28,.,many,TGTGCCAGCAGTCCCCCAGGGGTGTACCCGTACAATGAGCAGTTCTTC,CASSPPGVYPYNEQFF
TRBJ1-5,TRBV6-5,.,few,TGTGCCAGCAGTTACAAAGGGGCGGATCAGCCCCAGCATTTT,CASSYKGADQPQHF
TRBJ1-2,TRBV29-1,.,few,TGCAGCGTTGGAGCACCAGGGGACCACTATGGCTACACCTTC,CSVGAPGDHYGYTF
TRBJ2-7,TRBV6-2/TRBV6-3,.,many,TGTGCCAGCAGTTACAAGGGGGAGAGCGAGCAGTACTTC,CASSYKGESEQYF
TRBJ2-2,TRBV5-4,.,.,TGTGCCGTCGCCCCGTCTAAGGACCGCACCGGGGAGCTGTTTTTT,CAVAPSKDRTGELFF
TRBJ2-4,TRBV11-1,TRBD2,.,TGTGCCAGCAGCTTACCCGGGACTAGTAAAAACATTCAGTACTTC,CASSLPGTSKNIQYF
TRBJ2-3,TRBV6-4,TRBD2,few,TGTGCCAGCAGTGACTCTAGCGGGGGGGCAGATACGCAGTATTTT,CASSDSSGGADTQYF
TRBJ2-6,TRBV6-5,TRBD2,.,TGTGCCAGCAGTCCACTGGGAGGGACGGGGGCCAACGTCCTGACTTTC,CASSPLGGTGANVLTF
TRBJ2-3,TRBV6-1,.,many,TGTGCCAGCAGTGAATATGGGGGAAGCGCAGATACGCAGTATTTT,CASSEYGGSADTQYF
TRBJ2-7,TRBV2,TRBD1,.,TGTGCCAGCAGGGCCGGGACAGGGATTCTTTACGAGCAGTACTTC,CASRAGTGILYEQYF
TRBJ2-1,TRBV2,.,many,TGTGCCAGCACCAGGACAGGAGGGGATGAGCAGTTCTTC,CASTRTGGDEQFF
TRBJ1-1,TRBV11-2,.,few,TGTGCCAGCAGCCCAAGTCTGAGCGCCGACACTGAAGCTTTCTTT,CASSPSLSADTEAFF
TRBJ2-3,TRBV12-5,.,once,TGTGCTAGTGGTGAAAAGATAGGAGATACGCAGTATTTT,CASGEKIGDTQYF
TRBJ1-3,TRBV12-3/TRBV12-4,.,few,TGTGCCAGCAGAAGCGGGGTCCCTGGAAACACCATATATTTT,CASRSGVPGNTIYF
TRBJ1-1,TRBV6-2/TRBV6-3,.,many,TGTGCCAGCAGTTACTCCCCGGGAAACACTGAAGCTTTCTTT,CASSYSPGNTEAFF